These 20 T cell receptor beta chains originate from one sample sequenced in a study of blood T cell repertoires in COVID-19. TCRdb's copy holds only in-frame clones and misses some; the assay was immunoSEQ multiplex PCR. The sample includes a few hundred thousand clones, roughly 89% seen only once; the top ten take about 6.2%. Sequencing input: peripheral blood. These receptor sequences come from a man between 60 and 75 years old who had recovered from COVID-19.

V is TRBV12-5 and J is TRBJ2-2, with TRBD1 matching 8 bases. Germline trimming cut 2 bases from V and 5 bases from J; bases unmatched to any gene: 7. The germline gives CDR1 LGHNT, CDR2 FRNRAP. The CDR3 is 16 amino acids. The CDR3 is CASGLPPGQGTGELFF. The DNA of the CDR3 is TGTGCTAGTGGTTTGCCCCCCGGACAGGGTACCGGGGAGCTGTTTTTT.

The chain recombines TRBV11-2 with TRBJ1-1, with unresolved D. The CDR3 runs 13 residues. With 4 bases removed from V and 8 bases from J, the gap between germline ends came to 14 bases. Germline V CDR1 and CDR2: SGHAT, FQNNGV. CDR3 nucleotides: TGTGCCAGCAGCTCAGCGGGCGAGGACGAAGCTTTCTTT. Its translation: CASSSAGEDEAFF. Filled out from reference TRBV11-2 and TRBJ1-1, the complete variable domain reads EAGVAQSPRYKIIEKRQSVAFWCNPISGHATLYWYQQILGQGPKLLIQFQNNGVVDDSQLPKDRFSAERLKGVDSTLKIQPAKLEDSAVYLCASSSAGEDEAFFGQGTRLTVV.

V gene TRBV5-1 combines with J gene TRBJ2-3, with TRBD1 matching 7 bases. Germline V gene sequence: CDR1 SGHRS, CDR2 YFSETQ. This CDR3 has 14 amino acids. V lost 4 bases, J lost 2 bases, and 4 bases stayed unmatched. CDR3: CASSQDRHTDTQYF. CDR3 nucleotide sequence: TGCGCCAGCAGCCAGGACAGGCACACAGATACGCAGTATTTT.

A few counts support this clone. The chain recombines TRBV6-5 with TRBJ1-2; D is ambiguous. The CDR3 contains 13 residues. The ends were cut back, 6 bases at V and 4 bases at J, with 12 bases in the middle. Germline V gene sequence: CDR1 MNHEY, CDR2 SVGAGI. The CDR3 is CASSLTVGYGYTF. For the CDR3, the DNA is TGTGCCAGCAGCCTCACAGTAGGCTATGGCTACACCTTC.

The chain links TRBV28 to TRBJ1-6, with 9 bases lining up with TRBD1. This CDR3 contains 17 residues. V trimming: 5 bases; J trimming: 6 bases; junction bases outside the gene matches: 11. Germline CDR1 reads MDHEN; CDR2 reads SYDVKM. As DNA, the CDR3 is TGTGCCAGCAGTACACAGGGGGCTCTCTTTTTTAATTCACCCCTCCACTTT. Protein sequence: CASSTQGALFFNSPLHF.

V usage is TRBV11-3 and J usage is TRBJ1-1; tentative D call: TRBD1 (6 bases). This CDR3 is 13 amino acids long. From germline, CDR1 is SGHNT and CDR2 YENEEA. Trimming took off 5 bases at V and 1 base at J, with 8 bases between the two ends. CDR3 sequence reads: CASSRRGNTEAFF. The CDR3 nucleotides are TGTGCCAGCAGCCGCAGGGGGAACACTGAAGCTTTCTTT.

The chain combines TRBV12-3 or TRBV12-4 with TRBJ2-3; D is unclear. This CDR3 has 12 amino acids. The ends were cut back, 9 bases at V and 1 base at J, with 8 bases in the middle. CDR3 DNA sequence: TGTGCCAGTCGCGTTGGCACAGATACGCAGTATTTT. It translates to CASRVGTDTQYF.

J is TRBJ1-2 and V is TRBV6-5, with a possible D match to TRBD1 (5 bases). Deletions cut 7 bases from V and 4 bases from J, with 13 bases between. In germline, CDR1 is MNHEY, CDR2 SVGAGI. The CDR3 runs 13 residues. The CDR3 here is CASTLGAGYGYTF. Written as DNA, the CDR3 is TGTGCCAGCACCCTAGGGGCCGGCTATGGCTACACCTTC.

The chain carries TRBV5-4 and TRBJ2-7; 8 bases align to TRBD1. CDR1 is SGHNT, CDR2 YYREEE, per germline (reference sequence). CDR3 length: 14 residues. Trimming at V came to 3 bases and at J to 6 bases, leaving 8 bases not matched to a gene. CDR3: CASSSWTGLGEQYF. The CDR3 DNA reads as TGTGCCAGCAGCTCCTGGACAGGGCTGGGCGAGCAGTACTTC.

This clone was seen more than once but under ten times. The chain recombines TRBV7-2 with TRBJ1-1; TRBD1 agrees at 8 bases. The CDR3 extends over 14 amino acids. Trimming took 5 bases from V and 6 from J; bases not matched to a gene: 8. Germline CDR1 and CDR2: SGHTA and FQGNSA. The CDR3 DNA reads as TGTGCCAGCAGCACTAACCAGGGGGCCCCTGAAGCTTTCTTT. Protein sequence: CASSTNQGAPEAFF.

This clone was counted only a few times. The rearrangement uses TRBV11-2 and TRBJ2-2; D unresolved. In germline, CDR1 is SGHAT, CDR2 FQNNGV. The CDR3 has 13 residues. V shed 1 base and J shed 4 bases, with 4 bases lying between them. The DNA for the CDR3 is TGTGCCAGCAGCTTAGCTTTCACCGGGGAGCTGTTTTTT. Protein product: CASSLAFTGELFF.

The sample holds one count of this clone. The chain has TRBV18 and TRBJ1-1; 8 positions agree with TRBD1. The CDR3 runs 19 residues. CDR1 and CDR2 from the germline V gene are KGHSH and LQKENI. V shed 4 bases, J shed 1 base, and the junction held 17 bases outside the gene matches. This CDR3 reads CASSRLQTGVGVRNTEAFF. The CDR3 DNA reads TGTGCCAGCTCACGATTACAGACAGGGGTGGGAGTTCGGAACACTGAAGCTTTCTTT.

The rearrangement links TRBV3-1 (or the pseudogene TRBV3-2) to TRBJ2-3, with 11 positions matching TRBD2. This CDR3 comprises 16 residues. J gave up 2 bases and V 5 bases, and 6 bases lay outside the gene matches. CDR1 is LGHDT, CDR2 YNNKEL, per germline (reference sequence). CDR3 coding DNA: TGTGCCAGCAGCGCGCTAGCGGGGGGTACCACAGATACGCAGTATTTT. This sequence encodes CASSALAGGTTDTQYF.

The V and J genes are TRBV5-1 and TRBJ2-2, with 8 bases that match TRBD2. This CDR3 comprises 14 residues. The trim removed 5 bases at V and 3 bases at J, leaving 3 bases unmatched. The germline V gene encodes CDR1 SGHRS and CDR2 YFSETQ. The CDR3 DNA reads TGCGCCAGCAGAAATAGCGGGGACACCGGGGAGCTGTTTTTT. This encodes CASRNSGDTGELFF. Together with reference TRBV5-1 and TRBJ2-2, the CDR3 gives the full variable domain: KAGVTQTPRYLIKTRGQQVTLSCSPISGHRSVSWYQQTPGQGLQFLFEYFSETQRNKGNFPGRFSGRQFSNSRSEMNVSTLELGDSALYLCASRNSGDTGELFFGEGSRLTVL.

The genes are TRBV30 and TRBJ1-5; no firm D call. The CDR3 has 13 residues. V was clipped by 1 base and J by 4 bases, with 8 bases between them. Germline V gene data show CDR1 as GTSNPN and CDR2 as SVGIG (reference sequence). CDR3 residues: CAWSGGLNQPQHF. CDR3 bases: TGTGCCTGGAGTGGCGGGTTAAATCAGCCCCAGCATTTT.

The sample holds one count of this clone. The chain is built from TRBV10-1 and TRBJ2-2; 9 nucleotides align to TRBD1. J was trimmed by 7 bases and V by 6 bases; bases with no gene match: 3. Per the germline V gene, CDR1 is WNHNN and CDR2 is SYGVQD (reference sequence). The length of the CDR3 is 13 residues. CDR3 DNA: TGCGCCAGCAGCGGACAGGGGTACGGGGAGCTGTTTTTT. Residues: CASSGQGYGELFF.

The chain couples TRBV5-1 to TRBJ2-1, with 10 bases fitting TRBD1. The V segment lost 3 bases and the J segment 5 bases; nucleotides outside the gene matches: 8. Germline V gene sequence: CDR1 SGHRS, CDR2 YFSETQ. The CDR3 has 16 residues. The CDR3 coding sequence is TGCGCCAGCAGCTACTCCGGGACAGGGGTCGACAATGAGCAGTTCTTC. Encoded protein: CASSYSGTGVDNEQFF.

The CDR3 spells CSVERSGYEQYF. The CDR3 DNA follows: TGCAGCGTTGAGAGGTCGGGCTACGAGCAGTACTTC. This chain joins TRBV29-1 and TRBJ2-7; D uncertain. The CDR3 runs to 12 residues. V lost 3 bases and J lost 3, with 9 bases in between. Per the germline V gene, CDR1 is SQVTM and CDR2 is ANQGSEA.

The CDR3 reads CASSPPTGGRRSGYTF. CDR3 DNA sequence: TGTGCCAGCTCACCACCCACAGGGGGCAGGAGAAGTGGCTACACCTTC. The chain uses TRBV18 and TRBJ1-2; TRBD1 matches at 9 bases. The CDR3 runs 16 residues. V was pared by 0 bases and J by 7 bases, with 9 bases of the junction left unmatched. Germline V gene data show CDR1 as KGHSH and CDR2 as LQKENI.

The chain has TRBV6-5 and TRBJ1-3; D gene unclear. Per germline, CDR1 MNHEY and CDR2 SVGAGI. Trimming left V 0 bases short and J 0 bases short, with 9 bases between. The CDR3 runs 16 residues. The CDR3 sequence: CASSYSERISGNTIYF. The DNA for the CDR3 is TGTGCCAGCAGTTACTCTGAGAGAATCTCTGGAAACACCATATATTTT.